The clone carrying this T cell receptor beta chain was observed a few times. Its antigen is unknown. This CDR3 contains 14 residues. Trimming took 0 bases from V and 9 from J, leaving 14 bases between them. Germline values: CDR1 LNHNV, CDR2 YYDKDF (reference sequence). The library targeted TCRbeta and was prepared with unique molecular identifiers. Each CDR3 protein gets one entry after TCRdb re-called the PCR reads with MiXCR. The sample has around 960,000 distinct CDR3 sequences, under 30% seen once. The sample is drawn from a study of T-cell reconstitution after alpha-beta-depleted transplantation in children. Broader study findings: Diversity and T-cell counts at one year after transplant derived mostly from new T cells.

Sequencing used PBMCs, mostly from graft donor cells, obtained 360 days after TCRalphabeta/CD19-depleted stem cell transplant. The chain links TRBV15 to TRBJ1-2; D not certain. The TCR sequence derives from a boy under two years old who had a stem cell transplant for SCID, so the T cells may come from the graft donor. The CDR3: CATSRDRYRWSYTF. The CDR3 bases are TGTGCCACCAGCAGAGATCGCTACCGATGGAGCTACACCTTC.